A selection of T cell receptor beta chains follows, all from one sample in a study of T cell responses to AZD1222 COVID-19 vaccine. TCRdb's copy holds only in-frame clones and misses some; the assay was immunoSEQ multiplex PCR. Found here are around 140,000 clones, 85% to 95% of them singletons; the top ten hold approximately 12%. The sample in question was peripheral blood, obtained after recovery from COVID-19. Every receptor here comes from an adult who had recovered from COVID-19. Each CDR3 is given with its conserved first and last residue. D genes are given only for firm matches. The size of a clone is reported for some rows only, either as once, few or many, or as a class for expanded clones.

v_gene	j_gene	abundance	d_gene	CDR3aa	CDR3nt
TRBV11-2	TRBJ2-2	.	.	CASSLDPVNTGELFF	TGTGCCAGCAGCTTAGATCCAGTAAACACCGGGGAGCTGTTTTTT
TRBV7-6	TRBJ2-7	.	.	CASSSGTESSYEQYF	TGTGCCAGCAGCTCCGGGACGGAGAGCTCCTACGAGCAGTACTTC
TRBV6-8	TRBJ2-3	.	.	CASSYSTRPTDTQYF	TGTGCCAGCAGTTACTCGACTCGGCCGACAGATACGCAGTATTTT
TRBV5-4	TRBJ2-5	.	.	CASSSREAQYF	TGTGCCAGCAGCTCACGAGAGGCCCAGTACTTC
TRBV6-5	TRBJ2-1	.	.	CASNLLVSYNEQFF	TGTGCCAGCAACTTACTAGTGTCCTACAATGAGCAGTTCTTC
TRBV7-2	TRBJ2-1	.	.	CASRPSLAINEQFF	TGTGCCAGCAGGCCAAGCCTAGCAATCAATGAGCAGTTCTTC
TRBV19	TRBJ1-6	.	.	CATRRGVNSPLHF	TGTGCCACCCGAAGGGGGGTGAATTCACCCCTCCACTTT
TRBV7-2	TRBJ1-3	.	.	CASILVGEQHGNTIYF	TGTGCCAGCATCCTTGTAGGGGAGCAACACGGAAACACCATATATTTT
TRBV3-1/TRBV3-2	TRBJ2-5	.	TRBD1	CASSQPTGGFSETQYF	TGTGCCAGCAGCCAACCGACAGGGGGGTTTTCCGAGACCCAGTACTTC
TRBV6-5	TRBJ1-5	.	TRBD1	CASTRTGRGSQPQHF	TGTGCCAGCACTAGGACAGGGAGGGGCAGCCAGCCCCAGCATTTT
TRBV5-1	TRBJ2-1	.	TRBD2	CASSFGTSGYNEQFF	TGCGCCAGCAGCTTTGGGACTAGCGGGTACAATGAGCAGTTCTTC
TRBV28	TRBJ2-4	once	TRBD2	CASSWGGRNIQYF	TGTGCCAGCAGTTGGGGCGGGAGAAACATTCAGTACTTC
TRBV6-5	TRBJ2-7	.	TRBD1	CASSSYGTGVYEQYF	TGTGCCAGCAGTTCATATGGGACAGGGGTCTACGAGCAGTACTTC
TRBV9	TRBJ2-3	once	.	CASSKRETTDTQYF	TGTGCCAGCAGTAAAAGGGAGACCACAGATACGCAGTATTTT
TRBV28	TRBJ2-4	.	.	CASRGSGDRAKNIQYF	TGTGCCAGCAGGGGGTCGGGGGATCGAGCCAAAAACATTCAGTACTTC
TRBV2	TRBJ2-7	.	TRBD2	CASNREVAGEQYF	TGTGCCAGCAACCGGGAGGTGGCCGGCGAGCAGTACTTC
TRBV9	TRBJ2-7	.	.	CASSDSRIGEQYF	TGTGCCAGCAGCGACTCACGGATCGGGGAGCAGTACTTC
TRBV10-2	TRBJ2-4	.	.	CASSESGLDIQYF	TGCGCCAGCAGTGAGTCGGGGCTCGACATTCAGTACTTC
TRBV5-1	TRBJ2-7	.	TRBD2	CASSLGASGNYEQYF	TGCGCCAGCAGCTTGGGTGCTAGCGGGAACTACGAGCAGTACTTC
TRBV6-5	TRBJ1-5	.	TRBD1	CASSQGGFNQPQHF	TGTGCCAGCAGTCAGGGGGGGTTCAATCAGCCCCAGCATTTT
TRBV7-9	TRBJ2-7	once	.	CASSPRGSGGIDEQYF	TGTGCCAGCAGCCCCCGCGGTAGTGGCGGGATCGACGAGCAGTACTTC
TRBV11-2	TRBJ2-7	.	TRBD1	CASSLGTGHLDEQYF	TGTGCCAGCAGCTTGGGGACAGGGCACCTCGACGAGCAGTACTTC
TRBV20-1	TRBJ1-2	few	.	CSASGLRTDLYGYTF	TGCAGTGCTAGTGGGCTCCGGACAGACCTCTATGGCTACACCTTC
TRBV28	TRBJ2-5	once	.	CASRLQELQETQYF	TGTGCCAGCAGGCTACAGGAGCTACAAGAGACCCAGTACTTC
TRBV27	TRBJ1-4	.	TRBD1	CASSLSRGLEKLFF	TGTGCCAGCAGTTTATCCAGGGGGCTAGAAAAACTGTTTTTT
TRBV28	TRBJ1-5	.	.	CASSPVKLWGGQPQHF	TGTGCCAGCAGTCCCGTTAAACTTTGGGGCGGTCAGCCCCAGCATTTT
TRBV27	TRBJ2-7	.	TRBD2	CASRAGASGSYEQYF	TGTGCCAGCAGGGCCGGGGCTAGCGGGAGTTACGAGCAGTACTTC
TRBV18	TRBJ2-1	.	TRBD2	CASSPTSGYNEQFF	TGTGCCAGCTCACCGACTAGCGGGTACAATGAGCAGTTCTTC
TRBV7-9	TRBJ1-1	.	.	CASSSRGQSNTEAFF	TGTGCCAGCAGCTCCCGGGGGCAATCGAACACTGAAGCTTTCTTT
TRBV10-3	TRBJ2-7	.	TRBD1	CAISSGQGSYEQYF	TGTGCCATCAGTTCCGGACAGGGATCCTACGAGCAGTACTTC
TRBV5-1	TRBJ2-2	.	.	CASSLRQFNTGELFF	TGCGCCAGCAGCTTGCGACAGTTTAACACCGGGGAGCTGTTTTTT
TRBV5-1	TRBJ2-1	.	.	CASSLASGAYNEQFF	TGCGCCAGCAGCTTGGCCTCGGGGGCATACAATGAGCAGTTCTTC
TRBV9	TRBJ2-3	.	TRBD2	CASSAGGRLATDTQYF	TGTGCCAGCAGCGCTGGGGGGAGACTAGCCACAGATACGCAGTATTTT
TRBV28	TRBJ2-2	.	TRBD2	CASSTPGLANTGELFF	TGTGCCTCTTCAACTCCGGGACTAGCGAACACCGGGGAGCTGTTTTTT
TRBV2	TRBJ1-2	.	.	CASTATEINYGYTF	TGTGCCAGCACAGCTACGGAAATTAACTATGGCTACACCTTC
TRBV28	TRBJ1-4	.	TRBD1	CASRTGTGGRKLFF	TGTGCCAGCAGAACCGGGACAGGGGGCCGAAAACTGTTTTTT
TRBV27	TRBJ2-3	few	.	CASSRLTGTPGDTQYF	TGTGCCAGCAGTAGACTCACCGGGACCCCCGGAGATACGCAGTATTTT
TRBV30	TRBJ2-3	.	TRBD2	CAWSAGTSGDTQYF	TGTGCCTGGAGTGCCGGGACTAGTGGAGATACGCAGTATTTT
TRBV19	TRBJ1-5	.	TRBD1	CASSRGGQGGNQPQHF	TGTGCCAGCTCGAGAGGGGGGCAGGGGGGAAATCAGCCCCAGCATTTT
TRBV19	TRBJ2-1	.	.	CASSPQTGDYSYNEQFF	TGTGCCAGTAGTCCACAGACAGGTGACTACTCCTACAATGAGCAGTTCTTC
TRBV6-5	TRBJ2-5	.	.	CASSKRETQYF	TGTGCCAGCAGTAAACGTGAGACCCAGTACTTC
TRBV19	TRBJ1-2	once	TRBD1	CASSMVPGQRTANYGYTF	TGTGCCAGTAGTATGGTCCCGGGACAGCGCACAGCTAACTATGGCTACACCTTC
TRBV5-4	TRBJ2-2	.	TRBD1	CASRTRGQGDTGELFF	TGTGCCAGCAGAACAAGAGGACAGGGAGACACCGGGGAGCTGTTTTTT
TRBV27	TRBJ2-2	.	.	CASRPFYAGLPNTGELFF	TGTGCCAGCAGACCCTTTTACGCGGGGCTGCCTAACACCGGGGAGCTGTTTTTT
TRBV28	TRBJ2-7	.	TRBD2	CATRTGGLAGDTPYEQYF	TGTGCCACCAGAACCGGGGGACTAGCGGGAGACACTCCCTACGAGCAGTACTTC
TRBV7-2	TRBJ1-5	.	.	CASSLEGSRSNQPQHF	TGTGCCAGCAGCTTAGAGGGGAGTAGGAGCAATCAGCCCCAGCATTTT
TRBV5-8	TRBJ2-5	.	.	CASSLMWGSETQYF	TGTGCCAGCAGCTTAATGTGGGGGTCAGAGACCCAGTACTTC
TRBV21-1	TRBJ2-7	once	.	CASSGGLAGAITSYEQYF	TGTGCCAGCAGCGGGGGACTAGCGGGTGCAATTACCTCCTACGAGCAGTACTTC
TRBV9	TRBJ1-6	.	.	CASSVDTGGDNSPLHF	TGTGCCAGCAGCGTAGACACCGGGGGGGATAATTCACCCCTCCACTTT
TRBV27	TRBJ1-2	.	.	CASSSQGKRAGYTF	TGTGCCAGCAGTTCACAGGGTAAAAGGGCGGGCTACACCTTC
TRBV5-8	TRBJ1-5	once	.	CASSLGGRAGQPQHF	TGTGCCAGCAGCTTGGGGGGACGAGCCGGACAGCCCCAGCATTTT
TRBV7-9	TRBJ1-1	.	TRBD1	CASSYILRTGESEAFF	TGTGCCAGCAGCTATATTTTGAGGACAGGGGAATCTGAAGCTTTCTTT